These 8 T cell receptor beta chains were sequenced from one sample in a study of T cell responses to AZD1222 COVID-19 vaccine. TCRdb keeps only in-frame clones here, not all; method: immunoSEQ multiplex PCR. The sample consists of about 130,000 clones, around nine tenths of them appearing once. The material was peripheral blood, obtained on day 0 of AZD1222 vaccination. The origin of the receptors is an adult in good health.

V gene TRBV5-1 combines with J gene TRBJ2-1; the match to TRBD2 covers 13 bases. The trim removed 2 bases at V and 9 bases at J, leaving 5 bases unmatched. The CDR3 has 15 amino acids. Germline V gives CDR1 SGHRS, CDR2 YFSETQ. The CDR3 loop is CASSLGLAGVFEQFF. CDR3 nucleotide sequence: TGCGCCAGCAGCTTAGGACTAGCGGGAGTCTTTGAGCAGTTCTTC.

The genes are TRBV28 and TRBJ1-1; D is perhaps TRBD1 (5 bases). Germline-derived CDR1 and CDR2 are MDHEN and SYDVKM. This CDR3 contains 14 residues. Trimming removed 5 bases at V and 3 bases at J, with 13 bases between. CDR3 in amino acids: CASSPGGIDTEAFF. CDR3 DNA sequence: TGTGCCAGCAGTCCTGGGGGAATTGACACTGAAGCTTTCTTT.

The genes are TRBV12-5 and TRBJ1-2, with 10 nucleotides matching TRBD1. The CDR3 is 14 residues long. J was trimmed by 5 bases and V by 3 bases; bases with no gene match: 3. Germline loops: CDR1 LGHNT, CDR2 FRNRAP. The CDR3 bases are TGTGCTAGTGGTTTAGGGACAGGGGTATATGGCTACACCTTC. Its translation: CASGLGTGVYGYTF. Combining the CDR3 with reference TRBV12-5 and TRBJ1-2 gives the whole variable domain DARVTQTPRHKVTEMGQEVTMRCQPILGHNTVFWYRQTMMQGLELLAYFRNRAPLDDSGMPKDRFSAEMPDATLATLKIQPSEPRDSAVYFCASGLGTGVYGYTFGSGTRLTVV.

This clone was found a few times. The gene calls are TRBV6-4 and TRBJ2-2; D remains ambiguous. V lost 3 bases and J lost 4, with 9 bases in between. CDR1 MRHNA and CDR2 SNTAGT come from the germline V gene. CDR3 length equals 14 residues. The CDR3 nucleotides are TGTGCCAGCAGTGAGGGGATAAGCACCGGGGAGCTGTTTTTT. Translation: CASSEGISTGELFF.

This clone came up a few times. The V call is TRBV28, the J call TRBJ1-6; 7 nucleotides agree with TRBD1. Germline CDR1 is MDHEN and CDR2 is SYDVKM. This CDR3 is built from 15 residues. Unmatched junction bases numbered 11, after V lost 6 bases and J lost 9 bases. The CDR3 coding sequence is TGTGCCAGCAGAGAACCCGACAGGGTAGTTTCACCCCTCCACTTT. Translation: CASREPDRVVSPLHF.

This clone appeared once. V is TRBV19 and J is TRBJ2-5; D might be TRBD1 or TRBD2, each matching 6 bases. Germline lookup yields CDR1 LNHDA and CDR2 SQIVND (reference sequence). Trimming pared 3 bases from V and 3 bases from J, leaving 17 bases between. CDR3 length: 16 amino acids. The CDR3 DNA follows: TGTGCCAGTAGTATGGGGGGCAGGCGAGGGGAAGAGACCCAGTACTTC. This gives the protein CASSMGGRRGEETQYF.

This chain links TRBV3-1 (or the pseudogene TRBV3-2) with TRBJ1-6; perhaps TRBD1 as D (5 bases). V lost 3 bases and J lost 9, with 12 bases in between. The V gene's germline CDR1 is LGHDT and CDR2 YNNKEL (reference sequence). The CDR3 has 14 residues. As DNA, the CDR3 is TGTGCCAGCAGCCAGGGCAGTGGGACTTCACCCCTCCACTTT. Its protein is CASSQGSGTSPLHF.

The rearrangement links TRBV4-2 to TRBJ2-5, with TRBD1 matching 10 bases. CDR3 length: 16 residues. Germline CDR1 LGHNA, CDR2 YNFKEQ. The V segment lost 1 base and the J segment 7 bases; nucleotides outside the gene matches: 9. CDR3 nucleotide sequence: TGTGCCAGCAGCCAAGCTACGGGACAGGGGTCTCGGACCCAGTACTTC. The encoded protein is CASSQATGQGSRTQYF.